This T cell receptor beta chain was observed in a study of shared clonotypes between healthy human individuals. About the research overall: A donor's plate count was three for CD4 naive and three for CD4 memory; CD8 naive had two and CD8 memory one. Notes on the study in general: Non-shared clonotypes displayed generation probabilities falling below those of clonotypes present in all four donors.

With respect to this clone: Antigen specificity is unknown. Within the sample, other DNA sequences also encode this same CDR3.

There were no recent acute infections or vaccinations among the donors, who were healthy HIV-negative adults. Investigators divided CD4+ cells into CD45RA+ naive and CD45RA-negative memory subsets. Some clones are missing from TCRdb's copy, which holds only in-frame ones; the method was immunoSEQ multiplex PCR. Altogether 1.5 million to 1.9 million clones are present, about 98% being singletons, with the ten largest covering 0.4% to 0.55%. This clonotype originated in a man in his thirties or forties in good health. Sequences were obtained from naive CD4+ T cells sorted from blood. Stated subset: CD45RA+ positively selected.

CDR3 sequence (DNA): TGTGCCAGCTCACTAGCGGGAGCTTACAATGAGCAGTTCTTC. It yields the protein CASSLAGAYNEQFF. This sequence joins TRBV18 and TRBJ2-1; 9 positions agree with TRBD2. Trimming removed 4 bases from V and 4 bases from J; junction bases left unmatched: 2. This CDR3 comprises 14 residues. Germline CDR1 KGHSH, CDR2 LQKENI.